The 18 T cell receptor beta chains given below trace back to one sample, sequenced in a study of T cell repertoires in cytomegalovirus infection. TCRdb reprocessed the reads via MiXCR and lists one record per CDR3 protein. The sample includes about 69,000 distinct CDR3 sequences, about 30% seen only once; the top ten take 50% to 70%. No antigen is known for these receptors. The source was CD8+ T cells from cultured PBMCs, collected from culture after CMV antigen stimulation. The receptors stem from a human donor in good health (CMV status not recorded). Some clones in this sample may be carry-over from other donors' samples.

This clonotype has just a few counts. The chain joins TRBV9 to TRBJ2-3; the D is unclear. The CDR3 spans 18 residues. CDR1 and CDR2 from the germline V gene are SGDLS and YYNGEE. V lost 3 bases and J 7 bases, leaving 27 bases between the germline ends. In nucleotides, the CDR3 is TGTGCCAGCAGCGGAGCCCCAGCCTTAGCAACCGGATGGCATACGCAGTATTTT. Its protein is CASSGAPALATGWHTQYF.

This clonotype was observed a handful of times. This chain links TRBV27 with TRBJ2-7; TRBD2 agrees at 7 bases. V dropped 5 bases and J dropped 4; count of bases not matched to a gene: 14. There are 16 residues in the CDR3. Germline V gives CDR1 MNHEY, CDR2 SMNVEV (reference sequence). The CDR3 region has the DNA TGTGCCAGCAGTCGGTCTTTTTATCGGGGGGAGTACGAGCAGTACTTC. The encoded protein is CASSRSFYRGEYEQYF.

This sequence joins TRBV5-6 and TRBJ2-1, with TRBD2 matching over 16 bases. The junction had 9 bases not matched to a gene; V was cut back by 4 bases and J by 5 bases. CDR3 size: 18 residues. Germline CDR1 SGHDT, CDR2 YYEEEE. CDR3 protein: CASSVAWGTSGGDNEQFF. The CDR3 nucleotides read TGTGCCAGCAGCGTGGCGTGGGGGACTAGCGGGGGGGACAATGAGCAGTTCTTC.

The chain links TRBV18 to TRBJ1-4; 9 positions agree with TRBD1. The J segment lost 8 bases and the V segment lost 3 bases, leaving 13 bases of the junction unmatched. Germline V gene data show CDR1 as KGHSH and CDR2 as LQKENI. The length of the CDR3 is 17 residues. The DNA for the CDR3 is TGTGCCAGCTCACCGCCCCCCTCCGGGACAGGGTTGGAAAAACTGTTTTTT. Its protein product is CASSPPPSGTGLEKLFF.

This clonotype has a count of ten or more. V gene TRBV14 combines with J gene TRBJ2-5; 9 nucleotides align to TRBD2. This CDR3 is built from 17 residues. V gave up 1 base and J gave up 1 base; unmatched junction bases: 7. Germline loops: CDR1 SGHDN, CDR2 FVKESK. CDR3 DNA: TGTGCCAGCAGCCAAGGGCTGGCTAGCGGGGTCCAAGAGACCCAGTACTTC. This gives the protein CASSQGLASGVQETQYF. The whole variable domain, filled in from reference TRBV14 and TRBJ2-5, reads EAGVTQFPSHSVIEKGQTVTLRCDPISGHDNLYWYRRVMGKEIKFLLHFVKESKQDESGMPNNRFLAERTGGTYSTLKVQPAELEDSGVYFCASSQGLASGVQETQYFGPGTRLLVL.

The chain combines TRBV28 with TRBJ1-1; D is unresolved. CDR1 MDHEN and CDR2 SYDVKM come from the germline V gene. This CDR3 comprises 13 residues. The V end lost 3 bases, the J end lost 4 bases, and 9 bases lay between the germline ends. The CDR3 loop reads CASSFGQATEAFF. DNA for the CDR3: TGTGCCAGCAGTTTCGGGCAGGCCACTGAAGCTTTCTTT. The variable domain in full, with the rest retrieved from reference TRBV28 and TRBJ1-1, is DVKVTQSSRYLVKRTGEKVFLECVQDMDHENMFWYRQDPGLGLRLIYFSYDVKMKEKGDIPEGYSVSREKKERFSLILESASTNQTSMYLCASSFGQATEAFFGQGTRLTVV.

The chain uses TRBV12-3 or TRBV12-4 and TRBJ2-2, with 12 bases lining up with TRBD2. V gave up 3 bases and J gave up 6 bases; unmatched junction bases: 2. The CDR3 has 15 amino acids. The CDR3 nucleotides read TGTGCCAGCAGTTTGAGACTAGCGGGGGCCGGGGAGCTGTTTTTT. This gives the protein CASSLRLAGAGELFF.

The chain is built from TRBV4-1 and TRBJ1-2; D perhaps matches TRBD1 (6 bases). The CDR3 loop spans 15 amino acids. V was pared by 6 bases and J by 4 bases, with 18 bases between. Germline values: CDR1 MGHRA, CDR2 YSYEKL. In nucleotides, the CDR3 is TGCGCCAGCAGTCCAGGCCAGGGGAGCAGCTATGGCTACACCTTC. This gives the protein CASSPGQGSSYGYTF.

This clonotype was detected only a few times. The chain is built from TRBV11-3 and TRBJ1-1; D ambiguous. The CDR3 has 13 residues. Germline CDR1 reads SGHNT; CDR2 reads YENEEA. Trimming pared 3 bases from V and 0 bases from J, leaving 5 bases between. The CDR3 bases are TGTGCCAGCAGCTTTAGGATGAACACTGAAGCTTTCTTT. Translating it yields CASSFRMNTEAFF.

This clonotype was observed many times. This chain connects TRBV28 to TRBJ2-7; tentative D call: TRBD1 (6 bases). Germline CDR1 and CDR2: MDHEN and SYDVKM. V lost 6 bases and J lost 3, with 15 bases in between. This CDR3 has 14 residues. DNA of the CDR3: TGTGCCAGCAGCCTGGACAGAGATGGCTACGAGCAGTACTTC. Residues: CASSLDRDGYEQYF.

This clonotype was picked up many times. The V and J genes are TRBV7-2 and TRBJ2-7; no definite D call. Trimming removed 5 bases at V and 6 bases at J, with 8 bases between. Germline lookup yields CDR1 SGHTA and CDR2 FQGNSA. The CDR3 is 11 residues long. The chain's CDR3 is CASSPGTEQYF. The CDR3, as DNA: TGTGCCAGCAGCCCCGGTACCGAGCAGTACTTC.

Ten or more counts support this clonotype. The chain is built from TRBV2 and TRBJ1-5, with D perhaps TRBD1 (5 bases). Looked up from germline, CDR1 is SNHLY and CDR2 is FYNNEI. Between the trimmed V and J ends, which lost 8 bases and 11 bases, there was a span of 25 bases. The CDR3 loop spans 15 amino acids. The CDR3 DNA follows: TGTGCCAGCTTAGCGGACGGGGGTCCCCTTGAGTCCCAGCATTTT. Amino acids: CASLADGGPLESQHF.

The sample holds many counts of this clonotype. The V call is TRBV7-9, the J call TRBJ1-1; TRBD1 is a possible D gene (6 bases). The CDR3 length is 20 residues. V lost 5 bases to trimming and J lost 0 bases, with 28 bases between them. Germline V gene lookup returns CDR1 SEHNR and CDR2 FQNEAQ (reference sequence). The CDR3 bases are TGTGCCAGCAGCCACCCCTCGGACAGACCCACGCAGAATATGAACACTGAAGCTTTCTTT. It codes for CASSHPSDRPTQNMNTEAFF.

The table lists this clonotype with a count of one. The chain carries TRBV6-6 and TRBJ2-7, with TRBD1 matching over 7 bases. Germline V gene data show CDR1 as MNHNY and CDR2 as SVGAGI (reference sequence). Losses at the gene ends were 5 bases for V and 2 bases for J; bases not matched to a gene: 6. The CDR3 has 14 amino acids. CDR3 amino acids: CASSEGQMAYEQYF. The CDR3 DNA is TGTGCCAGCAGTGAGGGACAGATGGCCTACGAGCAGTACTTC.

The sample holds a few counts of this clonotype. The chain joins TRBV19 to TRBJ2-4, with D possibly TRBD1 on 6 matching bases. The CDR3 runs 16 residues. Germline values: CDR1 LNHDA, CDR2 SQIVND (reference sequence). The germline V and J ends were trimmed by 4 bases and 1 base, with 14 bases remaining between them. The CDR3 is CASSTPQGPAKNIQYF. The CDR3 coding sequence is TGTGCCAGTAGTACGCCACAGGGTCCGGCCAAAAACATTCAGTACTTC.

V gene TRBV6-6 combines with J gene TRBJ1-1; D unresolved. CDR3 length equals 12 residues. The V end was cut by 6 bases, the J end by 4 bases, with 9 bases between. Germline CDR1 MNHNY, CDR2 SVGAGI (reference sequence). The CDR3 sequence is CASSPVGTEAFF. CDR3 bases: TGTGCCAGCAGCCCGGTGGGCACTGAAGCTTTCTTT.

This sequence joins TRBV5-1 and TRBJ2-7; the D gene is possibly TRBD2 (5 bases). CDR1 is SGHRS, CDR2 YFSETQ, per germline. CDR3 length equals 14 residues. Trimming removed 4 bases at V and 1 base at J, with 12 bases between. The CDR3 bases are TGCGCCAGCAGCCAAGAGCGGAGTTCCTACGAGCAGTACTTC. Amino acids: CASSQERSSYEQYF.

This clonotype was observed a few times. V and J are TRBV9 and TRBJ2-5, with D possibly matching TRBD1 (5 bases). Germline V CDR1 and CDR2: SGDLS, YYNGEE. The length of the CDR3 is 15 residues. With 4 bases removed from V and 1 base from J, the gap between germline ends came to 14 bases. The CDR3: CASSPPGRSQETQYF. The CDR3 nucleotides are TGTGCCAGCAGCCCCCCAGGGCGGTCCCAAGAGACCCAGTACTTC. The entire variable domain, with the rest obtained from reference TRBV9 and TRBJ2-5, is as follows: DSGVTQTPKHLITATGQRVTLRCSPRSGDLSVYWYQQSLDQGLQFLIQYYNGEERAKGNILERFSAQQFPDLHSELNLSSLELGDSALYFCASSPPGRSQETQYFGPGTRLLVL.